This T cell receptor (beta chain) comes out of a study of cytomegalovirus exposure and HLA in healthy donors. Points from the study as a whole: The CMV antigen specificity of a few CMV-associated chains was confirmed through in vitro analysis. There were 150 to 200 TCR beta chains listed as cytomegalovirus-associated.

A remark on this clone: Its cognate antigen is unknown. The conserved phenylalanine or tryptophan normally closing the CDR3 is absent here, so this likely arose from a read error. It is unclear where the CDR3 begins or ends on the DNA, so no DNA is shown, and the CDR3 is as TCRdb lists it.

Germline CDR1 reads SEHNR; CDR2 reads FQNEAQ (reference sequence). The CDR3 contains 14 residues when both ends are counted. The protocol was immunoSEQ multiplex PCR, while the TCRdb copy is restricted to in-frame clones and leaves out a portion. The table has some 78,000 clones, 90% to 96% seen once; the top ten hold 1.6%. This sequence was found in a man aged 18 to 29 in good health and CMV-seropositive. Sequencing was performed on PBMCs. This chain joins TRBV7-9 and TRBJ1-2. CDR3 in amino acids: CASSLGGWGAGNII.